This passage covers 3 T cell receptor beta chains from one sample sequenced in a study of regulatory T cells in long-lasting Graves disease. The time point denotes: newly diagnosed GD, antithyroid drugs for less than 3 months. The TCR library used RNA extracted from PBMCs. With iRepertoire HTBI primers and Arm-PCR of CDR3 regions, TCR beta libraries were built. Each CDR3 protein gets one entry after TCRdb re-called the multiplex PCR reads with MiXCR. Of 300,000 to 400,000 distinct CDR3 sequences listed, around 15% are singletons. The same sample was also used in a study of T cells in Graves' hyperthyroidism and ophthalmopathy.

The source material was peripheral blood mononuclear cells (PBMCs), sampled at new diagnosis, from a patient treated with antithyroid drugs. These receptors came from a man between 35 and 55 years old with Graves disease.

V is TRBV7-9 and J is TRBJ1-4, with 8 bases that match TRBD1. Germline CDR1 reads SEHNR; CDR2 reads FQNEAQ (reference sequence). After removal of 2 bases from V and 10 bases from J, the junction contained 9 bases not matched to a gene. The CDR3 has 15 amino acids. The CDR3: CASSLLRQGRGKLFF. The CDR3 nucleotides read TGTGCCAGCAGCTTACTCCGACAGGGGAGGGGAAAACTGTTTTTT.

This clonotype has a count of ten or more. The chain employs TRBV7-9 and TRBJ2-1; D tentatively fits TRBD1 or TRBD2 (6 bases each). The CDR3 totals 16 residues. Trimming left V 8 bases short and J 0 bases short, with 17 bases between. Per germline, CDR1 SEHNR and CDR2 FQNEAQ (reference sequence). The chain's CDR3 is CASHLRGDSSYNEQFF. Here the CDR3 DNA reads TGTGCCAGCCACTTAAGGGGGGATAGCTCCTACAATGAGCAGTTCTTC.

The table lists this clonotype with many counts. The chain couples TRBV30 to TRBJ2-6; D call uncertain. Germline CDR1 reads GTSNPN; CDR2 reads SVGIG (reference sequence). CDR3 length: 12 amino acids. Trimming took 4 bases from V and 4 from J, leaving 5 bases between them. In nucleotides, the CDR3 is TGTGCCTGGACCCACGGGGCCAACGTCCTGACTTTC. It translates to CAWTHGANVLTF.